This T cell receptor beta chain comes out of a study of CXCR3-negative and CXCR3-positive naive CD8 T cells. Overall study findings and caveats: When CXCR3-positive naive cells were set against CXCR3-negative naive cells, the former had more hydrophobic TRB CDR3s.

With UMI labels, 5' RACE was used to prepare the TRB cDNA libraries. TCRdb processed the 5' RACE reads again and assigns one entry to each CDR3 protein, with no DNA. Its table lists around 120,000 distinct CDR3 sequences. A note on this clonotype: The antigen remains unidentified.

CDR1 and CDR2 (germline): MGHDK, SYGVNS. The CDR3 has 13 amino acids. This chain uses TRBV25-1 with TRBJ1-1; TCRdb indicates TRBD1, and absent DNA this call remains unverified. The sequenced sample was naive CXCR3+ CD8+ T cells from blood. Subset reported: CD45RO-CCR7+CD27+CD95- naive CD8+ T cells expressing CXCR3 (TNR3+). The source of this sequence is a human donor in good health. Some clones in this sample may be carry-over from other donors' samples. CDR3 protein: CASSAGQNTEAFF.